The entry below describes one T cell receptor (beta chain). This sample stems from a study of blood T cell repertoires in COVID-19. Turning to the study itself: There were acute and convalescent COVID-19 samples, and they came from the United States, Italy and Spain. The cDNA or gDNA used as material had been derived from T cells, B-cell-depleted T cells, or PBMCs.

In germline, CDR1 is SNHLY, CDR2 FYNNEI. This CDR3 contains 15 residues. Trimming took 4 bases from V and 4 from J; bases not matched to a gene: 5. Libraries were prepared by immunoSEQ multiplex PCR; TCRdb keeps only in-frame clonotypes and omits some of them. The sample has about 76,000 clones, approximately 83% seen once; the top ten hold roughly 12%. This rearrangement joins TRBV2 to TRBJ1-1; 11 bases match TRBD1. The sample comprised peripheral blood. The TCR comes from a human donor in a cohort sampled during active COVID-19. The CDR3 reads CASSARTGGGTEAFF. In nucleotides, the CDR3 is TGTGCCAGCAGTGCCCGGACAGGGGGCGGCACTGAAGCTTTCTTT.